This T cell receptor beta chain appears in the sequencing data of a study of CD8+ T cells in alopecia areata. RNA was isolated and reverse transcribed to cDNA, the sequencing template. Assay used: immunoSEQ multiplex PCR; TCRdb lists only in-frame clones, some missing. The table includes 93,000 or so clones, about nine tenths detected once. V trimming: 3 bases; J trimming: 5 bases; junction bases outside the gene matches: 7. CDR3 size: 16 residues. Germline loops: CDR1 MGHRA, CDR2 YSYEKL. Treatment here: oral pan-JAK inhibitor, 5-10 mg twice daily. Collected material from alopecia areata patients comprised lesional scalp punch biopsies and peripheral blood.

The specimen was CD8+ T cells sorted from blood, collected around week 30, from a patient treated with tofacitinib. This sequence was found in a human donor with alopecia areata. The chain has TRBV4-1 and TRBJ2-2; 9 bases agree with TRBD1. The CDR3 region is CASSHPRDRVTGELFF. DNA for the CDR3: TGCGCCAGCAGCCATCCCCGGGACAGGGTAACCGGGGAGCTGTTTTTT.